This section outlines one TCR beta chain sequence together with its context. The table lists this clone with a few counts. Its antigen remains unidentified. Within one base of it there is no much larger clone, and no base qualities were kept. Genomic DNA was extracted from sorted cells for sequencing of the TCRbeta CDR3 region. The immunoSEQ Assay was used to sequence the TCRbeta CDR3 regions. TCRdb's version of the immuneACCESS table is confined to in-frame rearrangements and falls short of the full clone set. An unresolved V gene accounts for under half of the shortfall where checked; the remainder is of unknown origin. Present in this sample are 55,000 to 75,000 clones, roughly 80% of which were seen just once. Clones ranked in the top ten supply around 9.9% of the sample. The trial excluded patients who had a history of autoimmune disease or were on systemic immunosuppression. In every dose cohort, peripheral blood was drawn for TCR sequencing at baseline, cycle 4 day 1, and cycle 7 day 1. Samples were obtained from an open-label, multicenter, first-in-human phase I dose-escalation trial of ivuxolimab. The trial enrolled adults with locally advanced or metastatic head and neck squamous cell, hepatocellular, melanoma or renal cell carcinoma. Before TCR sequencing, CD4+ T cells and CD8+ T cells were sorted from peripheral blood as separate populations.

In the germline V gene, CDR1 corresponds to SQVTM and CDR2 to ANQGSEA. There are 16 amino acids in the CDR3, from cysteine to phenylalanine inclusive. Solely the CDR3 DNA is kept, with 48 bases framed from the first base. The junction shows trimming of 1 base on V and 1 base on J, and the gene matches do not reach 5 bases of it. This sample is drawn from a study of OX40 agonist ivuxolimab in advanced cancers. For context, the study as a whole: Ivuxolimab was a fully human IgG2 agonistic monoclonal antibody targeting the costimulatory receptor OX40 (CD134). Prior anti-PD-1, anti-PD-L1 or anti-CTLA-4 therapy was permitted, and 30% to 45% of dose-escalation patients had received checkpoint inhibitors. A male proportion of 82.7% and a mean age of 60 years, ranging from 23 to 79, were recorded for the dose-escalation cohort. Partial responses occurred in three dose-escalation patients, of whom one had hepatocellular carcinoma and two had cutaneous melanoma. The paper reports the monotherapy dose-escalation portion (N of about 51 patients) of the phase I ivuxolimab trial. Among the approximately 50 dose-escalation patients, around 19 had hepatocellular carcinoma, about 15 melanoma, 9 renal cell carcinoma and 9 head and neck cancer. Intravenous ivuxolimab was administered to patients every 2 weeks at six dose levels: 0.01, 0.1, 0.3, 1.5, 3 and 10 mg/kg. The purpose of peripheral TCRbeta sequencing was to test whether ivuxolimab changed TCR sequence diversity and led to clonal T-cell expansion.

What the authors observed across the whole study: After ivuxolimab, expanded clones were on average more numerous among CD8+ T cells than among CD4+ T cells. The antigen specificity of the peripheral T cells that underwent clonal expansion was not determined. In partial responders in the 0.1-3.0 mg/kg groups, normalized peripheral clonal expansion was found to be among the lowest, especially among CD8+ T cells. Low levels of normalized T-cell clonal expansion were also shown by some nonresponding patients. At doses of 0.1 to 3.0 mg/kg, clonal expansion of both CD4+ and CD8+ T cells in blood was seen between baseline and week 6.

The origin of this receptor is an adult with an advanced solid tumor such as melanoma, head and neck, liver or kidney cancer. The chain was built from TRBV29-1 and TRBJ2-1; 9 central bases correspond to TRBD2. This material consisted of CD4+ or CD8+ T cells sorted from blood, taken in a trial of the OX40 agonist ivuxolimab. The sequenced DNA: TGCAGCGTTGAAGGGAGCGGGAGGCTTTCCTACAATGAGCAGTTCTTC. Translation gives CSVEGSGRLSYNEQFF.